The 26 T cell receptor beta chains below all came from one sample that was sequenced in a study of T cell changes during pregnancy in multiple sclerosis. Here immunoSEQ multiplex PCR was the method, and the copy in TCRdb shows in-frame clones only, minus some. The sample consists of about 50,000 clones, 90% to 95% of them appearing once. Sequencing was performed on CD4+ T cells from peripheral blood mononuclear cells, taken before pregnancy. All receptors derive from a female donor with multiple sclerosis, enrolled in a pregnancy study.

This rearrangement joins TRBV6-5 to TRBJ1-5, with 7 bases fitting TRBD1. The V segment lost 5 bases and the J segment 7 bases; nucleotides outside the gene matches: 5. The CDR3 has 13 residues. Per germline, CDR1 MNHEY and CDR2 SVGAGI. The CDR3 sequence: CASSRQGRQPQHF. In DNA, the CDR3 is TGTGCCAGCAGTCGACAGGGAAGACAGCCCCAGCATTTT.

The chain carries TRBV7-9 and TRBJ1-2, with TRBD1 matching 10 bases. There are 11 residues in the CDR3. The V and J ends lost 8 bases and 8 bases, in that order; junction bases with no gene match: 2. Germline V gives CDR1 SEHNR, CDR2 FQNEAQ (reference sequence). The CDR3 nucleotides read TGTGCCAGCGGGACAGGGGAGGGCTACACCTTC. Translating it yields CASGTGEGYTF.

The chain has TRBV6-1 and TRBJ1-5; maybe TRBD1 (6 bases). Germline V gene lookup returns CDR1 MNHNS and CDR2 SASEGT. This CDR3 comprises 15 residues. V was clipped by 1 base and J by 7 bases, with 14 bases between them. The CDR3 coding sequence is TGTGCCAGCAGTGAAGGAATGCAGGGGTTCCAGCCCCAGCATTTT. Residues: CASSEGMQGFQPQHF.

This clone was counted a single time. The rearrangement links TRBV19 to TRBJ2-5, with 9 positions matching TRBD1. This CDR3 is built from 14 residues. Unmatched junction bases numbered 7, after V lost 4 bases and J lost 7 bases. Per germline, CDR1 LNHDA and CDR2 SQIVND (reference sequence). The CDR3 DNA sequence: TGTGCCAGTAGTACGGGGACAGGGTCAACGACCCAGTACTTC. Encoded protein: CASSTGTGSTTQYF.

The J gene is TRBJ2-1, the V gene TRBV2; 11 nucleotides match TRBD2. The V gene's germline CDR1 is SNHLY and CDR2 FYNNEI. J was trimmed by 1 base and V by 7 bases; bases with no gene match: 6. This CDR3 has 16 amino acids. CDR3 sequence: CASMETSGKSYNEQFF. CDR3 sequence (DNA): TGTGCCAGCATGGAGACTAGCGGGAAATCCTACAATGAGCAGTTCTTC.

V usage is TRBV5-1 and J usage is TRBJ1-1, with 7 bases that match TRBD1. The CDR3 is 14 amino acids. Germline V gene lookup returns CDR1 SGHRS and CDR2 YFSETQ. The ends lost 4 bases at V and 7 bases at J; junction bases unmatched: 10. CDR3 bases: TGCGCCAGCAGCCGCCTAGCGGGACAGATTGAAGCTTTCTTT. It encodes CASSRLAGQIEAFF.

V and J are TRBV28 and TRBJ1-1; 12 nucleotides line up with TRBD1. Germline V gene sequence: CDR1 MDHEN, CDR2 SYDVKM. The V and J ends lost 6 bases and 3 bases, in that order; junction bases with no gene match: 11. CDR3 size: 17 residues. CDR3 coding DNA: TGTGCCAGCAGGCGCCGGGACAGGGGGCGCAGGGACACTGAAGCTTTCTTT. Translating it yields CASRRRDRGRRDTEAFF.

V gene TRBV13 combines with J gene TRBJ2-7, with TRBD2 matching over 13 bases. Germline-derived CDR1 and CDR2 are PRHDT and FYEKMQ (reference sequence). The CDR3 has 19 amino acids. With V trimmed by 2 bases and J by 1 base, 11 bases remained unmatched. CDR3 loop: CASSLWGTPGLAGSYEQYF. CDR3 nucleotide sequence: TGTGCCAGCAGCTTATGGGGGACCCCGGGACTAGCGGGGTCCTACGAGCAGTACTTC.

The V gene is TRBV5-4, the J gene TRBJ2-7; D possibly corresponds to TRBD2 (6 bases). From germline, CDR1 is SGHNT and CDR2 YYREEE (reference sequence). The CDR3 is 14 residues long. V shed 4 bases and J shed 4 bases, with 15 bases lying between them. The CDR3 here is CASSPGTSIYEQYF. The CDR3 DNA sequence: TGTGCCAGCAGCCCCGGGACTTCGATTTACGAGCAGTACTTC.

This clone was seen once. The CDR3 is CASSPSGGYQPQHF. CDR3 in DNA: TGCGCCAGCAGCCCGAGTGGGGGGTATCAGCCCCAGCATTTT. This rearrangement joins TRBV4-1 to TRBJ1-5; a weak D match, TRBD1 (5 bases). Germline V gene lookup returns CDR1 MGHRA and CDR2 YSYEKL. V was clipped by 4 bases and J by 5 bases, with 12 bases between them. This CDR3 has 14 residues.

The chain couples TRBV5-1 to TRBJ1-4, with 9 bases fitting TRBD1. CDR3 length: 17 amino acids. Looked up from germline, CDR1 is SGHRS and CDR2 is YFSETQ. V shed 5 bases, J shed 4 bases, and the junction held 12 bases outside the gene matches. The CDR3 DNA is TGCGCCAGCAGGGTCTCGGCTTTGACAGGGGGTAATGAAAAACTGTTTTTT. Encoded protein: CASRVSALTGGNEKLFF. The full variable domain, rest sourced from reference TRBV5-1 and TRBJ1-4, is KAGVTQTPRYLIKTRGQQVTLSCSPISGHRSVSWYQQTPGQGLQFLFEYFSETQRNKGNFPGRFSGRQFSNSRSEMNVSTLELGDSALYLCASRVSALTGGNEKLFFGSGTQLSVL.

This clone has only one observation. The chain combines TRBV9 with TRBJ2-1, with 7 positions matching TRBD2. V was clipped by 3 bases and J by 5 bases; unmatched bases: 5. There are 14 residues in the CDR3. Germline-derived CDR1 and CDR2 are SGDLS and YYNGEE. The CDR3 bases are TGTGCCAGCAGCGGGACTAGAGGGGACAATGAGCAGTTCTTC. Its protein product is CASSGTRGDNEQFF.

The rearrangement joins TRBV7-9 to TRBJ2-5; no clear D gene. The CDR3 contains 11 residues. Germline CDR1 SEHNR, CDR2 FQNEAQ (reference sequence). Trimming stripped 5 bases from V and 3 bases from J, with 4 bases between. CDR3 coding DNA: TGTGCCAGCAGCCCTAAAGAGACCCAGTACTTC. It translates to CASSPKETQYF.

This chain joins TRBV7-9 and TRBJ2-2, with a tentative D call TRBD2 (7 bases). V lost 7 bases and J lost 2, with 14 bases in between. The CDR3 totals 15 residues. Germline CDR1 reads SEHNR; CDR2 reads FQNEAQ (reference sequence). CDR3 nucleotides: TGTGCCAGCACCACGAGGGGGGGAAACACCGGGGAGCTGTTTTTT. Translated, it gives CASTTRGGNTGELFF.

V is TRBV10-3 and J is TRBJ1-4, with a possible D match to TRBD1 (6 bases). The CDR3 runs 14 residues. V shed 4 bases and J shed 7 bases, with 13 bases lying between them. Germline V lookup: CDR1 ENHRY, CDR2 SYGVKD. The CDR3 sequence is CAISVVQGGEKLFF. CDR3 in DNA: TGTGCCATCAGTGTAGTACAGGGTGGTGAAAAACTGTTTTTT.

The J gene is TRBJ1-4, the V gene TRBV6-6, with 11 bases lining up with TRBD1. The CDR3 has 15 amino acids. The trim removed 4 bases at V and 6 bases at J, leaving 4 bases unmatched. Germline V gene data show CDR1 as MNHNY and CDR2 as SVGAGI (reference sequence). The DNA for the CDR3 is TGTGCCAGCAGTTGGGGGACAGGGGGTCATGAAAAACTGTTTTTT. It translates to CASSWGTGGHEKLFF.

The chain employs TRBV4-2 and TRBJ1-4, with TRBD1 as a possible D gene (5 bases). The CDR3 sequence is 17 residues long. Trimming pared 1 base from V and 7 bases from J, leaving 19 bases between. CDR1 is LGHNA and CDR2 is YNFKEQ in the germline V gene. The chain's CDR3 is CASSQGAGLDAGEKLFF. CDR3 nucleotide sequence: TGTGCCAGCAGCCAAGGCGCAGGGCTGGATGCTGGTGAAAAACTGTTTTTT.

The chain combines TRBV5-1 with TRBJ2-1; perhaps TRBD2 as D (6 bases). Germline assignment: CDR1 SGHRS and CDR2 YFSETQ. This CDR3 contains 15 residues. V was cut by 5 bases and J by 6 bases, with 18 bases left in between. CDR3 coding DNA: TGCGCCAGCAGATCACATATGGTGGGGGGCAATGAGCAGTTCTTC. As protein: CASRSHMVGGNEQFF.

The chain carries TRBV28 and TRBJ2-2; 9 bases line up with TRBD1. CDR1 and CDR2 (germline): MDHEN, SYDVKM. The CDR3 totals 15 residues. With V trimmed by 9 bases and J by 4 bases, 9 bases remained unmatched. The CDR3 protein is CASLQGALSTGELFF. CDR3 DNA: TGTGCCAGTTTACAGGGGGCGCTTAGCACCGGGGAGCTGTTTTTT.

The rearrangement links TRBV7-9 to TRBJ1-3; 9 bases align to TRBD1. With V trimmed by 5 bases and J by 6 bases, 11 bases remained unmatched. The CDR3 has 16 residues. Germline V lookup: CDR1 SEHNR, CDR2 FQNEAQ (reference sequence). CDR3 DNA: TGTGCCAGCAGCACCAGGGACAGGGAAGTAGTAAACACCATATATTTT. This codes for CASSTRDREVVNTIYF.

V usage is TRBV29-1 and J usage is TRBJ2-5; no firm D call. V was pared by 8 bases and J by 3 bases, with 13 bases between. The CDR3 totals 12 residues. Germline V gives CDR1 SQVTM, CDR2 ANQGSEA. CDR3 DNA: TGCAGCATTGTCCCTCTTAAAGAGACCCAGTACTTC. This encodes CSIVPLKETQYF.

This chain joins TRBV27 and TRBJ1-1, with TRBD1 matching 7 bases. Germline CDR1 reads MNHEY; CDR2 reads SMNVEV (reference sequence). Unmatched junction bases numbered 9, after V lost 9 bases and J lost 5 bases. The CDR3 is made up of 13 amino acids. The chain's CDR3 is CASAPSRGTEAFF. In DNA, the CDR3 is TGTGCCAGTGCCCCTTCCAGGGGGACTGAAGCTTTCTTT.

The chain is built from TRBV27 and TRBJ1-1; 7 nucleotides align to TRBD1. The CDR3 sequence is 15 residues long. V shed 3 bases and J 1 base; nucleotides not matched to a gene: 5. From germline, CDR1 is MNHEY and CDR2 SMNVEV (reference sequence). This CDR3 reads CASSLQGVGNTEAFF. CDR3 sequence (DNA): TGTGCCAGCAGTTTGCAGGGGGTAGGGAACACTGAAGCTTTCTTT.

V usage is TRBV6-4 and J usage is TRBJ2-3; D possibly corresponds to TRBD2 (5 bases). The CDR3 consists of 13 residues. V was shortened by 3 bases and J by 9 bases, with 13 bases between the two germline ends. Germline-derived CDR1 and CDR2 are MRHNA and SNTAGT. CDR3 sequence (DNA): TGTGCCAGCAGTGAGGCTAGCCGGACCACGCAGTATTTT. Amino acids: CASSEASRTTQYF.

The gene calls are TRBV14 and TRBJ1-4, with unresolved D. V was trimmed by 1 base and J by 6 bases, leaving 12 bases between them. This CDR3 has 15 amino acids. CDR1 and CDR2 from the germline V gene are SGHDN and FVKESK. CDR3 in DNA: TGTGCCAGCAGCCAAGCTGGAGGAGTTGATGAAAAACTGTTTTTT. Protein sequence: CASSQAGGVDEKLFF.

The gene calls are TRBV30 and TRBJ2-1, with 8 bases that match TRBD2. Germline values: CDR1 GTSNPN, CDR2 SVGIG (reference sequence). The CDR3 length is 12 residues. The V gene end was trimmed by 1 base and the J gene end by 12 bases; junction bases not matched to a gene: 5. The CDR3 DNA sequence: TGTGCCTGGAGTGCGTTAGCGGGACCGCAGTTCTTC. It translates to CAWSALAGPQFF.